The rows below give T cell receptor beta chains drawn from one sample of a study of cytomegalovirus exposure and HLA in healthy donors. The data were produced by immunoSEQ multiplex PCR, yet TCRdb's version contains in-frame clones alone and is incomplete. This sample has 100,000 to 150,000 clones, with roughly four fifths found just once. The specimen sequenced was PBMCs. These receptors were taken from a woman between 50 and 59 years old in good health and CMV-seropositive. Each CDR3 is given with its conserved first and last residue. The order of the fields is J gene, V gene, D gene, clone size, CDR3 protein, CDR3 DNA. D genes are given only for firm matches. Clone sizes are given selectively: once, few, many, or a class where the clone is expanded.

J: TRBJ2-5; V: TRBV6-1; D: NA; size: NA; CDR3: CASVSRAGETQYF; DNA: TGTGCCAGCGTTTCCAGGGCGGGGGAGACCCAGTACTTC
J: TRBJ1-2; V: TRBV9; D: NA; size: NA; CDR3: CASSDGTNYGYTF; DNA: TGTGCCAGCAGCGACGGTACTAACTATGGCTACACCTTC
J: TRBJ2-7; V: TRBV29-1; D: NA; size: NA; CDR3: CSVGQNSYEQYF; DNA: TGCAGCGTTGGACAGAACTCCTACGAGCAGTACTTC
J: TRBJ2-5; V: TRBV10-2; D: NA; size: NA; CDR3: CASSDPKGEETQYF; DNA: TGCGCCAGCAGTGACCCGAAAGGGGAAGAGACCCAGTACTTC
J: TRBJ2-7; V: TRBV10-3; D: TRBD2; size: NA; CDR3: CAIRESTSGLAYEQYF; DNA: TGTGCCATCAGGGAAAGCACTAGCGGACTTGCCTACGAGCAGTACTTC
J: TRBJ1-2; V: TRBV18; D: TRBD1; size: NA; CDR3: CASSPRDRGDRGYTF; DNA: TGTGCCAGCTCACCGAGGGACAGGGGTGATCGTGGCTACACCTTC
J: TRBJ2-7; V: TRBV14; D: TRBD1; size: NA; CDR3: CASRPTGFTYEQYF; DNA: TGTGCCAGCAGACCGACAGGGTTCACCTACGAGCAGTACTTC
J: TRBJ1-1; V: TRBV5-1; D: NA; size: NA; CDR3: CASSSLQGREAFF; DNA: TGCGCCAGCAGTTCCCTACAGGGCCGAGAAGCTTTCTTT
J: TRBJ2-5; V: TRBV11-3; D: NA; size: NA; CDR3: CASSPRQETQYF; DNA: TGTGCCAGCAGCCCCCGGCAAGAGACCCAGTACTTC
J: TRBJ2-1; V: TRBV6-6; D: TRBD2; size: NA; CDR3: CASSSRTSGGGEQFF; DNA: TGTGCCAGCAGTTCCCGGACTAGCGGGGGGGGAGAGCAGTTCTTC
J: TRBJ2-3; V: TRBV7-2; D: TRBD1; size: NA; CDR3: CATRQGPDTQYF; DNA: TGTGCCACCCGACAGGGCCCAGATACGCAGTATTTT
J: TRBJ1-2; V: TRBV4-1; D: NA; size: NA; CDR3: CASTVRVGFVNYGYTF; DNA: TGCGCCAGCACAGTGAGGGTAGGGTTCGTTAACTATGGCTACACCTTC
J: TRBJ1-1; V: TRBV27; D: NA; size: NA; CDR3: CASSLIRPGDTEAFF; DNA: TGTGCCAGCAGTCTAATTCGTCCCGGGGACACTGAAGCTTTCTTT
J: TRBJ1-5; V: TRBV19; D: NA; size: NA; CDR3: CASSRDSNQPQHF; DNA: TGTGCCAGTAGCCGAGACAGTAATCAGCCCCAGCATTTT
J: TRBJ2-1; V: TRBV20-1; D: NA; size: NA; CDR3: CSAWWGEVLFF; DNA: TGCAGTGCTTGGTGGGGGGAAGTTCTGTTCTTC
J: TRBJ1-5; V: TRBV11-3; D: TRBD1; size: NA; CDR3: CASSSLGTGNGSNQPQHF; DNA: TGTGCCAGCAGCTCACTGGGGACAGGGAATGGAAGCAATCAGCCCCAGCATTTT
J: TRBJ2-5; V: TRBV13; D: TRBD2; size: NA; CDR3: CASSLSGGEPQYF; DNA: TGTGCCAGCAGCTTAAGCGGGGGGGAACCCCAGTACTTC
J: TRBJ1-2; V: TRBV7-2; D: NA; size: NA; CDR3: CASSSRRGTRNYGYTF; DNA: TGTGCCAGCAGCTCGAGGAGAGGAACGCGAAACTATGGCTACACCTTC
J: TRBJ2-5; V: TRBV18; D: NA; size: NA; CDR3: CASSPLTLEGTQYF; DNA: TGTGCCAGCTCACCCCTAACACTCGAGGGGACCCAGTACTTC
J: TRBJ1-1; V: TRBV10-3; D: NA; size: NA; CDR3: CAISDRQNLEAFF; DNA: TGTGCCATCAGTGACCGACAGAATCTTGAAGCTTTCTTT
J: TRBJ1-1; V: TRBV19; D: NA; size: once; CDR3: CASIKTGANTEAFF; DNA: TGTGCCAGTATCAAGACAGGAGCCAACACTGAAGCTTTCTTT
J: TRBJ1-1; V: TRBV29-1; D: NA; size: NA; CDR3: CSVHRKMNTEAFF; DNA: TGCAGCGTACACAGGAAAATGAACACTGAAGCTTTCTTT
J: TRBJ1-5; V: TRBV30; D: TRBD1; size: NA; CDR3: CAWSRQGGQPQHF; DNA: TGTGCCTGGAGTAGACAGGGGGGACAGCCCCAGCATTTT
J: TRBJ1-5; V: TRBV5-1; D: NA; size: NA; CDR3: CASSPGGRNQPQHF; DNA: TGCGCCAGCAGCCCCGGGGGGCGGAATCAGCCCCAGCATTTT
J: TRBJ1-2; V: TRBV15; D: TRBD1; size: few; CDR3: CATRYPSGTGDSGYTF; DNA: TGTGCCACCAGATATCCAAGCGGGACAGGGGACAGTGGCTACACCTTC
J: TRBJ1-6; V: TRBV27; D: NA; size: NA; CDR3: CASSLGGEDTLHF; DNA: TGTGCCAGCAGTTTGGGTGGGGAGGACACCCTCCACTTT
J: TRBJ2-2; V: TRBV21-1; D: NA; size: NA; CDR3: CASNPYCGSGWGGELFF; DNA: TGTGCCAGCAACCCCTATTGCGGTTCAGGGTGGGGCGGGGAGCTGTTTTTT
J: TRBJ1-4; V: TRBV12-5; D: NA; size: NA; CDR3: CASGLVPGADEKLFF; DNA: TGTGCTAGTGGTTTGGTACCTGGAGCGGATGAAAAACTGTTTTTT
J: TRBJ1-5; V: TRBV19; D: NA; size: NA; CDR3: CASSTGVWDQPQHF; DNA: TGTGCCAGTAGTACCGGGGTCTGGGATCAGCCCCAGCATTTT